The present T cell receptor beta chain was sequenced within a study of PD-L1 blockade in urothelial cancer (dated by TCRdb to the late 2010s). Regarding the complete study: Every patient began therapy at some point between 2013 and 2015 and was given atezolizumab 1,200 mg intravenously every 3 weeks. About 85% of the roughly 29 patients were identified as males with urothelial cancer of bladder origin, and a prior smoking history was reported by 18 of 29 patients. An exploratory multi-omic analysis was conducted of the somatic, immune and clinical correlates of response to PD-L1 blockade with atezolizumab in urothelial cancer. Durable clinical benefit meant progression-free survival longer than 6 months, and TCR features were also tested against progression-free and overall survival. TCR sequencing covered pretreatment tumor samples and matched, serially collected peripheral blood taken before and after atezolizumab treatment. Blood samples were analyzed at two time points: 3 weeks after treatment start (second dose) and 6 weeks after treatment start. Durable clinical benefit was achieved by nine patients and was not achieved by 20 patients. In the same patients, whole exome sequencing and RNA sequencing of pretreatment tumors were performed in addition to TCR sequencing. An ECOG performance status of 0 or 1 was recorded for the patients, and 0 to 3 prior chemotherapy regimens had been received by the patients. Blood samples yielded a median of roughly 140,000 T cells and tens of thousands of unique TCRs, with median clonality 0.080. Pretreatment blood TCR-seq was available for twenty-nine patients, at least one posttreatment blood collection was obtained for roughly 24 patients, and tumor TCR-seq was available for roughly 24 patients.

The sample's time point, from its label and the paper: peripheral blood 6 weeks after treatment start. A cohort of more than 25 patients with locally advanced or metastatic urothelial carcinoma, treated at Memorial Sloan Kettering on a trial protocol, was included. Peripheral blood mononuclear cells were collected pretreatment and during treatment, with between 1 and 8 total time points obtained per patient. The Qiagen DNeasy Blood extraction kit was used to purify genomic DNA from total PBMCs and tumor samples. PBMCs were collected pretreatment and during treatment, and were isolated and stored as previously described. Including the terminal cysteine and phenylalanine, the CDR3 comprises 18 residues. Of the read, only the CDR3 DNA is kept; its 54 bases are in frame from base 1. A remark on this clone: Its antigen is currently not known. Within one base of it there is no much larger clone, and no base qualities were kept.

The paper as a whole reports these results and caveats: At 3 weeks after the start of treatment, tumor-associated TCR clones in peripheral blood had expanded more in patients with durable benefit (n ≈ 22, p = 0.022). Because of the small sample size (n ≈ 31) and the many exploratory analyses performed, the results are intended to be regarded as hypothesis-generating. A pretreatment peripheral blood TCR clonality below the median was linked to improved progression-free and overall survival.

To estimate absolute template abundance from read counts, synthetic TCR analog templates were spiked into each PCR. Using the immunoSEQ assay, TCRbeta CDR3 regions were amplified from genomic DNA with bias-controlled V and J gene primers. Sequencing of rearranged TCRbeta segments was performed at approximately 20X coverage. The authors processed their data as follows. Sequencing errors were corrected by clustering and CDR3s were annotated against IMGT to assign V, D and J genes. Only productive TCRbeta rearrangements were used in downstream analyses, excluding out-of-frame or stop-codon sequences. Clonality was computed as one minus Shannon entropy normalized by the log of the number of unique productive sequences. Clones differing between time points or between blood and tumor were identified by Fisher's exact test with Benjamini-Hochberg correction at adjusted p below 0.01. In its TCRdb copy, this immuneACCESS table keeps in-frame sequences only and misses some clones. Where compared with another copy, unresolved V genes explain less than half of these, and the others have no known cause. The V and J calls and clone size are taken from that table; D and trimming were inferred from the DNA. The sample contains around 100,000 clones, approximately 90% of them found a single time. The top ten clones comprise 3% to 4.5% of the sample.

The sequence joins TRBV12-2 to TRBJ1-3; TRBD1, as called in the table, went unchecked against the DNA. TRBV12-2 is shown as a pseudogene. The receptor was derived from a man in his 60s with urothelial cancer. The source was PBMCs, collected around atezolizumab (anti-PD-L1) treatment. The nucleotides are TGTGCAAGTCGCTTCCGTCCCGGGACAGGGAACTCTGGAAACACCATATATTTT. The resulting protein is CASRFRPGTGNSGNTIYF.